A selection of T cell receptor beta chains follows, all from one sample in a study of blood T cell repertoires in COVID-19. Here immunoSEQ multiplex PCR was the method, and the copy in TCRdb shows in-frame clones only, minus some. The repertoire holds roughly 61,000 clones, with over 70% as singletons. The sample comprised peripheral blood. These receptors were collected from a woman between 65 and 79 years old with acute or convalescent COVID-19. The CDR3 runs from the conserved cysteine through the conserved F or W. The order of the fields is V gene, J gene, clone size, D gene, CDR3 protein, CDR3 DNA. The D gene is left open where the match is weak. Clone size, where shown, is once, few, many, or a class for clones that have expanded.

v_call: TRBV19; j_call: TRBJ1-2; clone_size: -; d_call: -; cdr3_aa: CASSPEGNYGYTF; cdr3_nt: TGTGCCAGTAGCCCGGAGGGTAACTATGGCTACACCTTC
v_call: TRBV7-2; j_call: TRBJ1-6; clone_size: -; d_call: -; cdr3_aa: CASSSRGSTGTLHF; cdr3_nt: TGTGCCAGCAGCTCTCGAGGGTCTACAGGGACCCTCCACTTT
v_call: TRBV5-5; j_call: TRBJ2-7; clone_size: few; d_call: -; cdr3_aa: CASSFRGEQYF; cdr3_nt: TGTGCCAGCAGCTTCAGGGGCGAGCAGTACTTC
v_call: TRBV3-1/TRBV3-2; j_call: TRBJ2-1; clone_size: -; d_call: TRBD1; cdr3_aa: CASSQDGRQGLNEQFF; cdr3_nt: TGTGCCAGCAGCCAAGATGGGAGACAGGGTTTGAATGAGCAGTTCTTC
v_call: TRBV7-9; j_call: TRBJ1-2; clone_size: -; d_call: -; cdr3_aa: CASSLANPGLSGYTF; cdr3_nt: TGTGCCAGCAGCTTAGCAAACCCTGGACTGTCTGGCTACACCTTC
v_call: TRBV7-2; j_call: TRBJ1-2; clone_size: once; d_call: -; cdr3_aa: CASSLGGGRDYGYTF; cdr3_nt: TGTGCCAGCAGCTTAGGAGGAGGGAGGGACTATGGCTACACCTTC
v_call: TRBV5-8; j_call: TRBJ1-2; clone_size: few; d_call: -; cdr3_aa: CASSRRIGQNYGYTF; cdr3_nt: TGTGCCAGCAGCAGGAGGATCGGGCAGAACTATGGCTACACCTTC
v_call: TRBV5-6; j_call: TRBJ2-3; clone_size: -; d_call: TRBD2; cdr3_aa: CASSSRILAGGPADTQYF; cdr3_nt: TGTGCCAGCAGCTCGCGGATACTAGCGGGGGGGCCGGCGGATACGCAGTATTTT
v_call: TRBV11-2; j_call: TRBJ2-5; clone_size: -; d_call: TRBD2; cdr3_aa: CASKRLAGVQETQYF; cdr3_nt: TGTGCCAGCAAAAGGCTAGCGGGGGTACAAGAGACCCAGTACTTC
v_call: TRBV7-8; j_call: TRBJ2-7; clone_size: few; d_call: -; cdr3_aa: CASSAGLDPPYEQYF; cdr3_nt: TGTGCCAGCAGCGCGGGGCTCGATCCCCCCTACGAGCAGTACTTC
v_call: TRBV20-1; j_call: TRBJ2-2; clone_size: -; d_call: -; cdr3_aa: CSASAAERGTGELFF; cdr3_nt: TGCAGTGCTAGTGCGGCAGAGCGAGGCACCGGGGAGCTGTTTTTT
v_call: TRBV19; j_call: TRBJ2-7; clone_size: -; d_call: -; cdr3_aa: CASSMRQNQHSYEQYF; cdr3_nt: TGTGCCAGTAGTATGAGGCAGAACCAACACTCCTACGAGCAGTACTTC
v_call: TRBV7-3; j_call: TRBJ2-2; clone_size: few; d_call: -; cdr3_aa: CASSLDSKAGELFF; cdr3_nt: TGTGCCAGCAGCTTGGACAGTAAAGCCGGGGAGCTGTTTTTT
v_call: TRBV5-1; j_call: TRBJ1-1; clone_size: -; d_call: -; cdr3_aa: CASSRDMNTEAFF; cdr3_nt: TGCGCCAGCTCCAGAGACATGAACACTGAAGCTTTCTTT
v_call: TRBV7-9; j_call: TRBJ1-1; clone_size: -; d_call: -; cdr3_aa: CASSLQGIEAFF; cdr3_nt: TGTGCCAGCAGCTTACAGGGGATTGAAGCTTTCTTT
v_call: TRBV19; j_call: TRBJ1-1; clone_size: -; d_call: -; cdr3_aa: CASSVNRAGEAFF; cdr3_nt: TGTGCCAGTAGTGTAAACAGGGCGGGTGAAGCTTTCTTT
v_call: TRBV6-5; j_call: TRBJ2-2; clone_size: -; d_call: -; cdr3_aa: CASRAGTTNTGELFF; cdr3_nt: TGTGCCAGCAGAGCCGGGACAACCAACACCGGGGAGCTGTTTTTT
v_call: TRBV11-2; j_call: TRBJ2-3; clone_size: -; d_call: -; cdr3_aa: CASSPGVAGRTDTQYF; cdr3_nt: TGTGCCAGCAGCCCAGGGGTAGCGGGTCGCACAGATACGCAGTATTTT
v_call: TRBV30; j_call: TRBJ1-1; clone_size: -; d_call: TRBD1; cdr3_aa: CAWSLRTGYRNTEAFF; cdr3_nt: TGTGCCTGGAGCCTAAGGACAGGGTATCGGAACACTGAAGCTTTCTTT
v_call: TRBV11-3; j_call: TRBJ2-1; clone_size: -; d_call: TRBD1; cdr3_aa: CASSLSGQGAYNEQFF; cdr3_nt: TGTGCCAGCAGCTTATCCGGACAGGGGGCATATAATGAGCAGTTCTTC
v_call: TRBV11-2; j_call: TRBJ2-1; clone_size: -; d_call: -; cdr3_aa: CASSLGGVARWDEQFF; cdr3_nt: TGTGCCAGCAGCTTAGGGGGGGTAGCCCGATGGGATGAGCAGTTCTTC
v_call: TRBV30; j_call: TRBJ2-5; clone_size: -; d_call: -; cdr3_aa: CAWTRQTGETQYF; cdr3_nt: TGTGCCTGGACCAGACAGACGGGAGAGACCCAGTACTTC
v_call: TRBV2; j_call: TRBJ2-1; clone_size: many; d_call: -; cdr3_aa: CASSVGSQGIF; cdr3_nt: TGTGCCAGCAGTGTGGGGTCCCAGGGCATCTTC
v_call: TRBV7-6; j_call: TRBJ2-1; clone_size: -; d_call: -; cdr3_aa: CASSLGSTVNEQFF; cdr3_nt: TGTGCCAGCAGCTTAGGGTCTACCGTAAATGAGCAGTTCTTC
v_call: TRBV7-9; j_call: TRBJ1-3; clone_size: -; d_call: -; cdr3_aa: CASSLAAARSSGNTIYF; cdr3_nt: TGTGCCAGCAGCTTAGCAGCGGCCAGGAGCTCTGGAAACACCATATATTTT
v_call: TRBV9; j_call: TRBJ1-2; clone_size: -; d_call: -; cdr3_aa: CASSPEGQVYGYTF; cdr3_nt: TGTGCCAGCAGCCCCGAGGGACAAGTCTATGGCTACACCTTC
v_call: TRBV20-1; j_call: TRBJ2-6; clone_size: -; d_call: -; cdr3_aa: CSASSGPVSGANVLTF; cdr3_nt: TGCAGTGCTAGTAGCGGCCCGGTCTCTGGGGCCAACGTCCTGACTTTC
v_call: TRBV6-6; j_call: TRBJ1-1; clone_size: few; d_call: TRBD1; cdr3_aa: CASRPGQGSLNTEAFF; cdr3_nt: TGTGCCAGCAGGCCGGGACAGGGGAGCCTGAACACTGAAGCTTTCTTT
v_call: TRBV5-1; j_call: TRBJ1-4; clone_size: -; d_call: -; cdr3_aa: CASSFQWGDGEKLFF; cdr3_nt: TGCGCCAGCAGCTTTCAGTGGGGGGACGGGGAAAAACTGTTTTTT
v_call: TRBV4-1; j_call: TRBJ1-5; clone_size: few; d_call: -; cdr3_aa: CASSQDRAGANNQPQHF; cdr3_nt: TGCGCCAGCAGCCAAGATCGGGCAGGGGCAAACAATCAGCCCCAGCATTTT
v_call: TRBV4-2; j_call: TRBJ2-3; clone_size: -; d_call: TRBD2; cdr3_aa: CASSPRTSGGARDTQYF; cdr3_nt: TGTGCCAGCAGCCCACGGACTAGCGGGGGGGCACGGGATACGCAGTATTTT